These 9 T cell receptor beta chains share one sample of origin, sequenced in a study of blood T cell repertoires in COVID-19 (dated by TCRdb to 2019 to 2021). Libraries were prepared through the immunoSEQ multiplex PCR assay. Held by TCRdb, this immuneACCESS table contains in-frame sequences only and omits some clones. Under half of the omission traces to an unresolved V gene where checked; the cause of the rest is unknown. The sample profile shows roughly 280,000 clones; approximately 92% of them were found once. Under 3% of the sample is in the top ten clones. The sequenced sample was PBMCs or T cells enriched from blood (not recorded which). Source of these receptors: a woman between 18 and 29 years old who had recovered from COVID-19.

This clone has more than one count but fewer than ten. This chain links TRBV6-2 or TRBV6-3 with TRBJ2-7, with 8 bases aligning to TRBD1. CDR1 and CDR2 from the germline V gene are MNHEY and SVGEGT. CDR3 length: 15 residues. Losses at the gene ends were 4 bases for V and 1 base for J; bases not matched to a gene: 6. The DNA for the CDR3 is TGTGCCAGCAGTTGGGGACAGGAATTATCCTACGAGCAGTACTTC. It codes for CASSWGQELSYEQYF.

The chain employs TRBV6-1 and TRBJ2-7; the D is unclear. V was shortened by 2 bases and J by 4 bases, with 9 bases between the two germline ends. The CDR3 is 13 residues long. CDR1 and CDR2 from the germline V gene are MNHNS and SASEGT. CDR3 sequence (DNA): TGTGCCAGCAGTGAAACCCCCGGGTACGAGCAGTACTTC. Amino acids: CASSETPGYEQYF.

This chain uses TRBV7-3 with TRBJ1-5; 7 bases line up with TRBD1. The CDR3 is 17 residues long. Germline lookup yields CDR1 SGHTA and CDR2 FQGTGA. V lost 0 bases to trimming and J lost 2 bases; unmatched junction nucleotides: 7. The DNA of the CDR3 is TGTGCCAGCAGCTTAACCCTTAGTGACAGGGGCAATCAGCCCCAGCATTTT. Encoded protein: CASSLTLSDRGNQPQHF. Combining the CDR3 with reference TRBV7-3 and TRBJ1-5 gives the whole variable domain GAGVSQTPSNKVTEKGKYVELRCDPISGHTALYWYRQSLGQGPEFLIYFQGTGAADDSGLPNDRFFAVRPEGSVSTLKIQRTERGDSAVYLCASSLTLSDRGNQPQHFGDGTRLSIL.

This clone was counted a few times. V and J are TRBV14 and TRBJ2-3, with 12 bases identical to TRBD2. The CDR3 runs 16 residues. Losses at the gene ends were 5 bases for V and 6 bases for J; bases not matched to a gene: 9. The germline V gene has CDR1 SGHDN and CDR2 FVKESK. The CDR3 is CASSELAGGTWDTQYF. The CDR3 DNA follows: TGTGCCAGCAGCGAACTAGCGGGGGGTACCTGGGATACGCAGTATTTT. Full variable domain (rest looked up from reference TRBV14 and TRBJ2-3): EAGVTQFPSHSVIEKGQTVTLRCDPISGHDNLYWYRRVMGKEIKFLLHFVKESKQDESGMPNNRFLAERTGGTYSTLKVQPAELEDSGVYFCASSELAGGTWDTQYFGPGTRLTVL.

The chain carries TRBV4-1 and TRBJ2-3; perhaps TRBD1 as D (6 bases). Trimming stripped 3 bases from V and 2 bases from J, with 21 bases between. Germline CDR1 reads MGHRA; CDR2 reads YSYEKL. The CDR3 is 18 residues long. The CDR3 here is CASSHPRDRQDDTDTQYF. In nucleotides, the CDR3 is TGCGCCAGCAGCCACCCTAGAGACCGACAGGACGACACAGATACGCAGTATTTT.

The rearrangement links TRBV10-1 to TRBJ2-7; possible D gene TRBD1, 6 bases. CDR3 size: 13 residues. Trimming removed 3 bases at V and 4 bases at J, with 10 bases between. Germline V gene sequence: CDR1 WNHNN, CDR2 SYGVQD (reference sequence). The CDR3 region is CASSETGTYEQYF. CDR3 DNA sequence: TGCGCCAGCAGTGAAACAGGGACGTACGAGCAGTACTTC.

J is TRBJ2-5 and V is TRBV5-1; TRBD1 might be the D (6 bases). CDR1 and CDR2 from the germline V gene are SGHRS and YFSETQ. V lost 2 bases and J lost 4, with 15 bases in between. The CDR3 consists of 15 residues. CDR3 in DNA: TGCGCCAGCAGCTTTTATTGGGGGCGCCGAGAGACCCAGTACTTC. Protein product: CASSFYWGRRETQYF.

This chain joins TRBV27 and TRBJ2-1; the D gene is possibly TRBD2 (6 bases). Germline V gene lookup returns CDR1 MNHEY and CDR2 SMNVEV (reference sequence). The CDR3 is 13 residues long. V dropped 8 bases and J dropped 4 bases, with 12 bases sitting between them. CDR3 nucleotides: TGTGCCAGCCAGTTGGGACTGTACAATGAGCAGTTCTTC. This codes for CASQLGLYNEQFF.

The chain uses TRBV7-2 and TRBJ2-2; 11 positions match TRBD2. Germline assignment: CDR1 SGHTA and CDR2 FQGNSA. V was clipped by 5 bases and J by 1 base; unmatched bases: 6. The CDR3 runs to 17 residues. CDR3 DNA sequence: TGTGCCAGCAGCACCCCAGGACTAGCGGGGAACACCGGGGAGCTGTTTTTT. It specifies CASSTPGLAGNTGELFF. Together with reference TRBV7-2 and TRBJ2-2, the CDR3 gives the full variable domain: GAGVSQSPSNKVTEKGKDVELRCDPISGHTALYWYRQSLGQGLEFLIYFQGNSAPDKSGLPSDRFSAERTGGSVSTLTIQRTQQEDSAVYLCASSTPGLAGNTGELFFGEGSRLTVL.